These 18 T cell receptor beta chains were all obtained from the same sample, sequenced in a study of blood T cell repertoires in COVID-19 (TCRdb year 2020). The library was generated by the immunoSEQ multiplex PCR assay. TCRdb holds this immuneACCESS table with in-frame rearrangements only. Some clones are missing; in checked studies, unresolved V genes explain under half, and the rest has no known cause. This sample has about 300,000 clones in its table, and about 87% of those were observed once. Of the sample, under 8% is held by the ten largest clones. The sequenced sample was peripheral blood. The source is a woman between 25 and 40 years old who had recovered from COVID-19.

The rearrangement joins TRBV7-3 to TRBJ1-2, with 8 positions matching TRBD1. The germline V gene encodes CDR1 SGHTA and CDR2 FQGTGA. Trimming at V came to 2 bases and at J to 2 bases, leaving 4 bases not matched to a gene. The CDR3 totals 15 residues. CDR3 sequence reads: CASSLQGALNYGYTF. The DNA for the CDR3 is TGTGCCAGCAGCTTACAGGGGGCCCTAAACTATGGCTACACCTTC.

On this clone itself: The same CDR3 can be traced to other DNA sequences in this sample. The V call is TRBV19, the J call TRBJ1-5; 7 bases are a match to TRBD1. From germline, CDR1 is LNHDA and CDR2 SQIVND (reference sequence). V lost 5 bases and J lost 0; bases outside the gene matches: 4. The CDR3 runs 15 residues. CDR3 coding DNA: TGTGCCAGTAGTTACACAGGGGTTAGCAATCAGCCCCAGCATTTT. It specifies CASSYTGVSNQPQHF.

The chain joins TRBV27 to TRBJ2-1; the match to TRBD1 covers 8 bases. Germline CDR1 is MNHEY and CDR2 is SMNVEV (reference sequence). The CDR3 contains 16 residues. J lost 2 bases, V lost 2 bases, and 5 bases had no gene match. The CDR3: CASSLRPGQAYNEQFF. The CDR3 nucleotides are TGTGCCAGCAGTTTACGCCCGGGACAGGCCTACAATGAGCAGTTCTTC.

This clone was recorded only once. The chain carries TRBV6-6 and TRBJ2-7; the D gene is possibly TRBD1 (6 bases). CDR3 length: 14 amino acids. V was cut by 2 bases and J by 2 bases, with 10 bases left in between. Germline-derived CDR1 and CDR2 are MNHNY and SVGAGI (reference sequence). The CDR3 is CASSYTQGPYEQYF. In nucleotides, the CDR3 is TGTGCCAGCAGTTACACACAGGGACCCTACGAGCAGTACTTC.

This chain links TRBV11-2 with TRBJ2-7, with 11 bases matching TRBD1. The CDR3 is 16 residues long. CDR1 and CDR2 (germline): SGHAT, FQNNGV. Losses at the gene ends were 4 bases for V and 3 bases for J; bases not matched to a gene: 8. The CDR3 sequence is CASSSASGTGGYEQYF. The CDR3 DNA reads TGTGCCAGCAGCTCAGCCTCCGGGACAGGGGGCTACGAGCAGTACTTC.

A note on this clone: Other DNA sequences in the sample encode the same CDR3. V gene TRBV5-1 combines with J gene TRBJ1-5, with 9 bases fitting TRBD1. The CDR3 spans 15 residues. With V trimmed by 1 base and J by 4 bases, 3 bases remained unmatched. Germline V lookup: CDR1 SGHRS, CDR2 YFSETQ. The CDR3 DNA follows: TGCGCCAGCAGCTTGTCGGGACAGGGAAATCAGCCCCAGCATTTT. This gives the protein CASSLSGQGNQPQHF. Full variable domain (remainder filled in from reference TRBV5-1 and TRBJ1-5): KAGVTQTPRYLIKTRGQQVTLSCSPISGHRSVSWYQQTPGQGLQFLFEYFSETQRNKGNFPGRFSGRQFSNSRSEMNVSTLELGDSALYLCASSLSGQGNQPQHFGDGTRLSIL.

This clone is a singleton in its sample. The chain employs TRBV7-9 and TRBJ1-1; 7 bases map to TRBD1. Germline loops: CDR1 SEHNR, CDR2 FQNEAQ (reference sequence). This CDR3 has 18 amino acids. Unmatched junction bases numbered 17, after V lost 6 bases and J lost 1 base. The CDR3 nucleotides are TGTGCCAGCAGGCCCCCCTTGGGACAGAAGACACCGAACACTGAAGCTTTCTTT. Its protein is CASRPPLGQKTPNTEAFF.

The chain uses TRBV5-1 and TRBJ1-3; possible D gene TRBD1, 6 bases. The CDR3 totals 18 residues. Between the trimmed V and J ends, which lost 0 bases and 1 base, there was a span of 17 bases. Germline V CDR1 and CDR2: SGHRS, YFSETQ. The CDR3 sequence: CASSLEVSGGASGNTIYF. CDR3 DNA sequence: TGCGCCAGCAGCTTGGAGGTATCGGGGGGCGCTTCTGGAAACACCATATATTTT.

This chain connects TRBV20-1 to TRBJ2-1; 9 bases align to TRBD2. Germline V gene sequence: CDR1 DFQATT, CDR2 SNEGSKA (reference sequence). The CDR3 is 17 residues long. With 3 bases clipped from V and 5 bases from J, the junction kept 14 bases outside the gene matches. This chain's CDR3 is CSASIPAGGVKDNEQFF. The CDR3 DNA reads as TGCAGTGCTAGTATTCCGGCGGGGGGGGTAAAGGACAATGAGCAGTTCTTC.

The J gene is TRBJ2-3, the V gene TRBV10-3, with 10 bases aligning to TRBD1. Germline CDR1 ENHRY, CDR2 SYGVKD. The CDR3 covers 15 residues. With V trimmed by 6 bases and J by 0 bases, 3 bases remained unmatched. CDR3 sequence (DNA): TGTGCCATCAGGGGACAGGGGCCGAGCACAGATACGCAGTATTTT. As protein: CAIRGQGPSTDTQYF.

This clone was observed a single time. V usage is TRBV21-1 and J usage is TRBJ1-6; TRBD1, the table's D call, was not compared with the DNA. TRBV21-1 is shown as a pseudogene. This CDR3 contains 17 residues. In DNA form, the CDR3 reads TGTGCCAGCAGCAAAGAAAGAAGGGGCCGATGGAATTCACCCCTCCACTTT. Translation gives CASSKERRGRWNSPLHF.

V usage is TRBV12-5 and J usage is TRBJ1-1; D gene unclear. The germline CDR1 and CDR2 sequences are LGHNT and FRNRAP. This CDR3 has 13 residues. Trimming pared 3 bases from V and 2 bases from J, leaving 7 bases between. CDR3 nucleotide sequence: TGTGCTAGTGGTTTCGCAGAAAACACTGAAGCTTTCTTT. Translation gives CASGFAENTEAFF.

V is TRBV3-1 (or the pseudogene TRBV3-2) and J is TRBJ2-7, with a tentative D call TRBD1 (5 bases). Trimming took off 3 bases at V and 5 bases at J, with 8 bases between the two ends. The CDR3 is 12 amino acids. CDR1 and CDR2 (germline): LGHDT, YNNKEL (reference sequence). CDR3 nucleotides: TGTGCCAGCAGCCAGGGCAGGGACGAGCAGTACTTC. Translating it yields CASSQGRDEQYF.

The chain is built from TRBV27 and TRBJ2-2; TRBD1 agrees at 7 bases. V shed 0 bases and J 3 bases; nucleotides not matched to a gene: 7. The germline V gene has CDR1 MNHEY and CDR2 SMNVEV (reference sequence). The length of the CDR3 is 17 residues. CDR3 sequence (DNA): TGTGCCAGCAGTTTATCGCCCAGGGGGTGGTACACCGGGGAGCTGTTTTTT. Its translation: CASSLSPRGWYTGELFF.

Notes on this clone: Different DNA sequences within this sample yield the same CDR3. The chain links TRBV24-1 to TRBJ2-5; TRBD1 aligns across 11 bases. This CDR3 has 15 residues. J lost 3 bases, V lost 4 bases, and 3 bases had no gene match. The germline gives CDR1 KGHDR, CDR2 SFDVKD. CDR3 sequence reads: CATSDPGQGEETQYF. In DNA form, the CDR3 reads TGTGCCACCAGTGACCCGGGACAGGGGGAAGAGACCCAGTACTTC.

V is TRBV6-6 and J is TRBJ1-2; no clear D. The CDR3 covers 14 residues. V lost 0 bases to trimming and J lost 2 bases, with 7 bases between them. Germline CDR1 is MNHNY and CDR2 is SVGAGI (reference sequence). Written as DNA, the CDR3 is TGTGCCAGCAGTTACTCCTCGGGGAACTATGGCTACACCTTC. This sequence encodes CASSYSSGNYGYTF.

The chain carries TRBV30 and TRBJ2-3; D unresolved. The CDR3 covers 12 residues. The germline CDR1 and CDR2 sequences are GTSNPN and SVGIG (reference sequence). V lost 2 bases to trimming and J lost 3 bases, with 6 bases between them. As DNA, the CDR3 is TGTGCCTGGAGTTCGAGGACAGATACGCAGTATTTT. Its translation is CAWSSRTDTQYF.

This clone showed up just once. This chain uses TRBV6-5 with TRBJ2-1; TRBD2 matches 13 bases. The CDR3 consists of 14 residues. V lost 6 bases to trimming and J lost 4 bases; unmatched junction nucleotides: 0. CDR1 MNHEY and CDR2 SVGAGI come from the germline V gene. In DNA, the CDR3 is TGTGCCAGCAGGACTAGCGGGGGGTACAATGAGCAGTTCTTC. Its protein product is CASRTSGGYNEQFF.